One sample yielded the 2 T cell receptor beta chains listed below, sequenced in a study of OX40 agonist ivuxolimab in advanced cancers. The assay was immunoSEQ multiplex PCR, and TCRdb's table has in-frame clones only and misses some. The sample includes around 19,000 clones, approximately 73% of them seen just once. Sequences were derived from CD4+ or CD8+ T cells sorted from blood, sampled in a trial of the OX40 agonist ivuxolimab. These receptors all come from an adult with an advanced solid tumor such as melanoma, head and neck, liver or kidney cancer.

This clone was detected only once. The gene calls are TRBV7-8 and TRBJ1-5, with D hard to call. Germline V gene sequence: CDR1 SGHVS, CDR2 FQNEAQ. The CDR3 totals 16 residues. Trimming removed 7 bases at V and 3 bases at J, with 19 bases between. CDR3 sequence: CASTPSGIAINQPQHF. The CDR3 DNA sequence: TGTGCCAGCACCCCATCCGGGATAGCAATCAATCAGCCCCAGCATTTT.

V gene TRBV28 combines with J gene TRBJ2-3; 12 bases map to TRBD2. The V gene end was trimmed by 8 bases and the J gene end by 2 bases; junction bases not matched to a gene: 20. The V gene's germline CDR1 is MDHEN and CDR2 SYDVKM. This CDR3 has 20 amino acids. The CDR3 sequence is CASGPVGLAGSGGPTDTQYF. In DNA, the CDR3 is TGTGCCAGCGGACCTGTTGGACTAGCGGGGTCGGGGGGCCCCACAGATACGCAGTATTTT.